Presented here are 20 T cell receptor beta chains from one specimen sequenced in a study of CD8 T cells in ankylosing spondylitis. TCRdb ran MiXCR on the 5' RACE reads and lists one entry per CDR3 protein. The repertoire includes some 180,000 distinct CDR3 sequences, about 20% of them detected once, and 4.3% sits in the top ten. The material sequenced was blood, either unsorted or a sorted T cell fraction (not recorded which). The receptor set was obtained from a male donor between 10 and 30 years old with ankylosing spondylitis or in good health (not recorded which).

This clonotype was found many times. The chain uses TRBV4-2 and TRBJ2-2, with D possibly being TRBD1 (6 bases). The CDR3 contains 15 residues. Per the germline V gene, CDR1 is LGHNA and CDR2 is YNFKEQ. V was pared by 4 bases and J by 0 bases, with 9 bases between. CDR3 sequence (DNA): TGTGCCAGCAGCCCGGACAGACCGAACACCGGGGAGCTGTTTTTT. This translates into CASSPDRPNTGELFF.

This clonotype came up a few times. The chain couples TRBV20-1 to TRBJ2-1; D unclear. Germline CDR1 is DFQATT and CDR2 is SNEGSKA (reference sequence). V lost 1 base and J lost 6, with 4 bases in between. The CDR3 totals 11 residues. The CDR3 bases are TGCAGTGCTAGAGTTGTCAATGAGCAGTTCTTC. Translating gives CSARVVNEQFF.

This clonotype has a count of ten or more. The gene calls are TRBV24-1 and TRBJ2-3; D is perhaps TRBD1 (5 bases). Trimming left V 10 bases short and J 1 base short, with 8 bases between. The CDR3 length is 12 residues. Germline loops: CDR1 KGHDR, CDR2 SFDVKD. DNA of the CDR3: TGTGCCACGGGGCAAGGCACAGATACGCAGTATTTT. Its translation is CATGQGTDTQYF.

The V call is TRBV29-1, the J call TRBJ1-2, with D possibly being TRBD1 (5 bases). Germline CDR1 is SQVTM and CDR2 is ANQGSEA. The CDR3 runs to 12 residues. V shed 7 bases and J shed 6 bases, with 15 bases lying between them. The CDR3 nucleotides are TGCAGCGCTAGAGGGCAGGGCGATGGCTACACCTTC. Translating gives CSARGQGDGYTF.

This clonotype was observed many times. The CDR3 reads CASSSLASGMFNEQFF. The CDR3 DNA sequence: TGCGCCAGCAGCTCCTTGGCTAGCGGTATGTTCAATGAGCAGTTCTTC. This chain joins TRBV5-1 and TRBJ2-1; 7 positions agree with TRBD2. V trimming: 3 bases; J trimming: 6 bases; junction bases outside the gene matches: 12. Germline V lookup: CDR1 SGHRS, CDR2 YFSETQ. The CDR3 is 16 residues long.

At least ten counts were recorded for this clonotype. J is TRBJ2-3 and V is TRBV24-1; D is undetermined. Germline V lookup: CDR1 KGHDR, CDR2 SFDVKD. CDR3 length: 13 amino acids. Trimming removed 9 bases at V and 3 bases at J, with 12 bases between. CDR3 nucleotides: TGTGCCACCGGGAAAGCGAATACAGATACGCAGTATTTT. Protein sequence: CATGKANTDTQYF.

Ten or more counts support this clonotype. V and J are TRBV7-2 and TRBJ2-5, with 8 nucleotides matching TRBD1. The germline V gene has CDR1 SGHTA and CDR2 FQGNSA. The CDR3 is 16 amino acids. J gave up 5 bases and V 2 bases, and 10 bases lay outside the gene matches. The CDR3 loop reads CASSLNQGAGLETQYF. The CDR3 coding sequence is TGTGCCAGCAGCTTAAACCAGGGGGCCGGTTTGGAGACCCAGTACTTC.

This clonotype was counted at least ten times. The V and J genes are TRBV5-4 and TRBJ2-3; D gene uncertain. Germline CDR1 is SGHNT and CDR2 is YYREEE (reference sequence). Trimming pared 1 base from V and 2 bases from J, leaving 8 bases between. CDR3 size: 14 residues. In DNA form, the CDR3 reads TGTGCCAGCAGCTTGAGTAAGACCACAGATACGCAGTATTTT. Its protein is CASSLSKTTDTQYF.

This clonotype was seen at least ten times. The chain uses TRBV19 and TRBJ2-4; possible D gene TRBD2, 5 bases. Trimming took off 5 bases at V and 9 bases at J, with 14 bases between the two ends. Germline V gene lookup returns CDR1 LNHDA and CDR2 SQIVND (reference sequence). CDR3 size: 13 residues. The CDR3 DNA reads TGTGCCAGTAGTTCGGCTCCGGAGGCCATTCAGTACTTC. Residues: CASSSAPEAIQYF.

This clonotype showed up just a few times. The DNA for the CDR3 is TGTGCCAGCAGCCGACGGACTAGCGGAATCGAGCAGTTCTTC. This sequence encodes CASSRRTSGIEQFF. The rearrangement uses TRBV7-2 and TRBJ2-1, with 10 bases identical to TRBD2. The germline CDR1 and CDR2 sequences are SGHTA and FQGNSA. V lost 5 bases to trimming and J lost 10 bases; unmatched junction nucleotides: 8. The CDR3 totals 14 residues.

This clonotype was recorded at least ten times. This chain joins TRBV12-5 and TRBJ2-2; D unresolved. Trimming took off 5 bases at V and 11 bases at J, with 6 bases between the two ends. Germline V gene lookup returns CDR1 LGHNT and CDR2 FRNRAP. CDR3 length equals 10 residues. CDR3 sequence reads: CASGNPELFF. The CDR3 coding sequence is TGTGCTAGTGGTAATCCCGAGCTGTTTTTT.

This clonotype was counted at least ten times. This chain uses TRBV27 with TRBJ2-3; 7 nucleotides line up with TRBD2. Germline CDR1 is MNHEY and CDR2 is SMNVEV (reference sequence). Trimming at V came to 6 bases and at J to 0 bases, leaving 9 bases not matched to a gene. The length of the CDR3 is 16 residues. CDR3 sequence (DNA): TGTGCCAGCAGCCCAGCGGGACTGTTTAGCACAGATACGCAGTATTTT. This codes for CASSPAGLFSTDTQYF.

The chain is built from TRBV6-5 and TRBJ1-1; D ambiguous. CDR1 MNHEY and CDR2 SVGAGI come from the germline V gene. This CDR3 has 14 residues. V lost 1 base, J lost 1 base, and 7 bases lay in between. The CDR3 region has the DNA TGTGCCAGCAGTTACTTTGGGGAGAACACTGAAGCTTTCTTT. Its translation: CASSYFGENTEAFF.

The chain links TRBV12-3 or TRBV12-4 to TRBJ1-5; TRBD1 aligns across 8 bases. This CDR3 region has 16 residues. The trim removed 6 bases at V and 0 bases at J, leaving 7 bases unmatched. CDR3 sequence (DNA): TGTGCCAGCAGCCCTCGACAGGGGCTTAGCAATCAGCCCCAGCATTTT. Its protein is CASSPRQGLSNQPQHF.

This clonotype was seen only a few times. The chain joins TRBV29-1 to TRBJ1-5; D remains ambiguous. This CDR3 region has 13 residues. Germline-derived CDR1 and CDR2 are SQVTM and ANQGSEA. With 6 bases removed from V and 6 bases from J, the gap between germline ends came to 15 bases. The CDR3 nucleotides are TGCAGCGTCCTTAGGGCGGTTGGTCAGCCCCAGCATTTT. Its protein product is CSVLRAVGQPQHF.

This clonotype showed up many times. This rearrangement joins TRBV12-3 or TRBV12-4 to TRBJ2-1, with D hard to call. This CDR3 has 12 residues. Deletions cut 5 bases from V and 8 bases from J, with 10 bases between. CDR3 protein: CASSDHDDEQFF. CDR3 in DNA: TGTGCCAGCAGTGATCACGACGATGAGCAGTTCTTC.

This chain links TRBV29-1 with TRBJ1-2; D may be TRBD1 (5 bases). Trimming took 3 bases from V and 4 from J, leaving 9 bases between them. Germline values: CDR1 SQVTM, CDR2 ANQGSEA. CDR3 length: 12 amino acids. The CDR3, as DNA: TGCAGCGTTGACACAGGAGTCTATGGCTACACCTTC. Translated, it gives CSVDTGVYGYTF.

This clonotype has ten or more counts. The chain has TRBV7-6 and TRBJ2-3; 7 bases are a match to TRBD2. V lost 2 bases and J lost 4; bases outside the gene matches: 9. Per germline, CDR1 SGHVS and CDR2 FNYEAQ. The CDR3 spans 16 residues. The CDR3 is CASSLMSGKGPDTQYF. The CDR3 DNA sequence: TGTGCCAGCAGCTTAATGAGCGGGAAGGGGCCAGATACGCAGTATTTT.

The chain joins TRBV12-3 or TRBV12-4 to TRBJ2-3, with TRBD2 identical over 9 bases. J gave up 7 bases and V 1 base, and 6 bases lay outside the gene matches. This CDR3 has 15 amino acids. The CDR3 here is CASSLVAGVGNTQYF. The CDR3 coding sequence is TGTGCCAGCAGTTTAGTAGCGGGAGTCGGAAATACGCAGTATTTT.

The CDR3 nucleotides are TGTGCCATCAGTGAGTCGATGTCCTACGAGCAGTACGTC. Its protein product is CAISESMSYEQYV. V usage is TRBV10-3 and J usage is TRBJ2-7; no clear D gene. This CDR3 contains 13 residues. V was cut by 0 bases and J by 1 base, with 4 bases left in between. Germline V gene lookup returns CDR1 ENHRY and CDR2 SYGVKD.